The clone carrying this TCR beta chain has ten or more counts. Its antigen is as yet unknown. This entry comes from a study of naive and memory T cell subsets. Findings and caveats of the study: TCR transcript changes with activation or differentiation may affect this RNA method.

The CDR3 length is 19 residues. The germline gives CDR1 KGHSH, CDR2 LQKENI. V was pared by 3 bases and J by 2 bases, with 9 bases of the junction left unmatched. An oligonucleotide containing a UMI was ligated to the 3' end of TCR cDNA. The SP2 primer and nested alpha and beta constant region primers amplified ligated cDNA in four rounds. TCRdb redid the calling of the 5' RACE reads with MiXCR, one entry per CDR3 protein. The repertoire has more than 45,000 distinct CDR3 sequences, 5.5% to 8.5% of them found once; the top ten carry about a tenth. The V gene is TRBV18, the J gene TRBJ2-6; the match to TRBD1 covers 11 bases. This TCR came from a male donor in good health. Here the CDR3 reads CASSPDRGRGAAGANVLTF. The CDR3, as DNA: TGTGCCAGCTCACCGGACAGGGGGCGCGGGGCCGCTGGGGCCAACGTCCTGACTTTC. Filled out from reference TRBV18 and TRBJ2-6, the complete variable domain reads NAGVMQNPRHLVRRRGQEARLRCSPMKGHSHVYWYRQLPEEGLKFMVYLQKENIIDESGMPKERFSAEFPKEGPSILRIQQVVRGDSAAYFCASSPDRGRGAAGANVLTFGAGSRLTVL.